The text below deals with one TCR beta chain. Antigen unknown. Data came from immunoSEQ multiplex PCR; TCRdb stores just in-frame clones and leaves some out. The sample comprises tens of thousands of clones, less than 85% of which are singletons, and 0.75% to 0.85% rests with the top ten. These data belong to a study of OX40 agonist ivuxolimab in advanced cancers. Study outcomes and limitations: At 0.1-3.0 mg/kg, partial responders had clonal expansion among the lowest observed. The CD4+ and CD8+ T cells in the blood had expanded clonally by week 6 at 0.1 to 3.0 mg/kg. The work left the antigen specificity of expanded peripheral T cells undetermined.

Germline trimming cut 4 bases from V and 7 bases from J; bases unmatched to any gene: 6. CDR1 is SNHLY, CDR2 FYNNEI, per germline. The CDR3 is 15 residues long. The sequencing used CD4+ or CD8+ T cells sorted from blood, collected in a trial of the OX40 agonist ivuxolimab. The chain has TRBV2 and TRBJ2-2; TRBD1 aligns across 10 bases. This clonotype was obtained from an adult with an advanced solid tumor such as melanoma, head and neck, liver or kidney cancer. The CDR3 DNA is TGTGCCAGCAGTGTGGAGACAGGGGGCCACGGGGAGCTGTTTTTT. It encodes CASSVETGGHGELFF.